This T cell receptor beta chain was identified in a study of response to subunit inactivated influenza vaccine. J gave up 4 bases and V 6 bases, and 6 bases lay outside the gene matches. This CDR3 spans 14 amino acids. Per germline, CDR1 MNHNS and CDR2 SASEGT. TCRdb re-called the RT-PCR reads through MiXCR, storing one row per CDR3 protein. The data show fewer than 800,000 distinct CDR3 sequences, about a sixth seen once. This TCR derives from a man between 45 and 60 years old who received an inactivated influenza vaccine. This specimen was PBMCs from blood, taken 11 to 12 days after vaccination. The chain employs TRBV6-1 and TRBJ1-2, with TRBD1 matching over 9 bases. CDR3 DNA sequence: TGTGCCAGCAGGATGGACAGGGGCACCTATGGCTACACCTTC. This sequence encodes CASRMDRGTYGYTF.